This passage covers 4 T cell receptor beta chains from one sample sequenced in a study of T-cell memory formation after mild COVID-19. TCRdb re-derived calls from the 5' RACE reads in MiXCR, one entry per CDR3 protein. The sample has under 700,000 distinct CDR3 sequences; around 21% are singletons. Source material: PBMCs or a T cell subset sorted from them (not recorded which). The receptors here all came from an adult woman who had mild COVID-19 (a few samples of this study predate the infection). Cell type and time point are not known.

This clonotype was detected a few times. This chain joins TRBV3-1 and TRBJ2-1, with 9 positions matching TRBD1. With 4 bases clipped from V and 8 bases from J, the junction kept 12 bases outside the gene matches. The CDR3 consists of 16 residues. Germline V gene lookup returns CDR1 LGHDT and CDR2 YNNKEL (reference sequence). Written as DNA, the CDR3 is TGTGCCAGCAGCCCGACAGGGGGGACGATTAGCGATGAGCAGTTCTTC. Residues: CASSPTGGTISDEQFF.

The chain employs TRBV19 and TRBJ1-1, with 7 bases that match TRBD1. The length of the CDR3 is 15 residues. V trimming: 1 base; J trimming: 1 base; junction bases outside the gene matches: 3. The germline V gene has CDR1 LNHDA and CDR2 SQIVND (reference sequence). CDR3 sequence: CASSIGDRRNTEAFF. The CDR3 bases are TGTGCCAGTAGTATAGGGGACAGAAGGAACACTGAAGCTTTCTTT.

Only a few counts were recorded for this clonotype. The chain recombines TRBV7-9 with TRBJ1-2; the match to TRBD1 covers 10 bases. The V gene end was trimmed by 2 bases and the J gene end by 8 bases; junction bases not matched to a gene: 11. The CDR3 loop spans 16 amino acids. Germline CDR1 SEHNR, CDR2 FQNEAQ (reference sequence). The CDR3 DNA sequence: TGTGCCAGCAGCTTACCGGCGACAGGGGGCGGAGGGGGCTACACCTTC. Encoded protein: CASSLPATGGGGGYTF.

This clonotype turned up a few times. V is TRBV3-1 and J is TRBJ1-3, with TRBD1 matching 10 bases. CDR3 length equals 17 residues. V lost 3 bases, J lost 2 bases, and 7 bases stayed unmatched. Germline CDR1 LGHDT, CDR2 YNNKEL (reference sequence). The CDR3 coding sequence is TGTGCCAGCAGCCAGGCCGGGACAGGGGTCACTGGAAACACCATATATTTT. It yields the protein CASSQAGTGVTGNTIYF.